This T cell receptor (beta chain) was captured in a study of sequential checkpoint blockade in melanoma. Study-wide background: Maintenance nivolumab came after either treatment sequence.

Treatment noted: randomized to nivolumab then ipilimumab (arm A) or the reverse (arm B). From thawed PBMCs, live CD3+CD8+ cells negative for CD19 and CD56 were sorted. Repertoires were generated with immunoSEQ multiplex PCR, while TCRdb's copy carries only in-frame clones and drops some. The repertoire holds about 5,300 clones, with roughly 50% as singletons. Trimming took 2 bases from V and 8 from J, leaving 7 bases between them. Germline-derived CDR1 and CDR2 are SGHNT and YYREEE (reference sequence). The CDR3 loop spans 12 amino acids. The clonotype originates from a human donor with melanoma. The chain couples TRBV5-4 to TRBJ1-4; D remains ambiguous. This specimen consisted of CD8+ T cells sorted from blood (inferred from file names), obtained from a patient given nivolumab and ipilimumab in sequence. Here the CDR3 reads CASSLTGEKLFF. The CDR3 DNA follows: TGTGCCAGCAGCTTAACGGGGGAAAAACTGTTTTTT. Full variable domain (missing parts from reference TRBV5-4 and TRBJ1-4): ETGVTQSPTHLIKTRGQQVTLRCSSQSGHNTVSWYQQALGQGPQFIFQYYREEENGRGNFPPRFSGLQFPNYSSELNVNALELDDSALYLCASSLTGEKLFFGSGTQLSVL.